This entry features one TCR beta chain sequence. As yet, its antigen is unknown. Method: immunoSEQ multiplex PCR; TCRdb's copy keeps in-frame clones and lacks some. The data contain 55,000 to 65,000 clones, just over 90% of them singletons. The data originate from a study of cytomegalovirus exposure and HLA in healthy donors. Study as a whole: The roughly 120 validation repertoires matched the 600 to 700 first-cohort repertoires in platform, a later analysis reported.

Study-wide points: Cytomegalovirus status was reportedly diagnosed by the classifier with high specificity and sensitivity.

The CDR3 is 17 residues long. Trimming cost V 0 bases and J 5 bases, with 19 bases left between them. The germline gives CDR1 LGHNA, CDR2 YNFKEQ. The sequencing sample was made of PBMCs. The receptor was derived from a man between 18 and 29 years old in good health and CMV-seronegative. The gene calls are TRBV4-2 and TRBJ1-1, with D possibly TRBD1 on 5 matching bases. The CDR3 DNA reads TGTGCCAGCAGCCAAGAAATGGGGCCGTCGGGGGAGACTGAAGCTTTCTTT. Translated, it gives CASSQEMGPSGETEAFF.